Shown below are 14 T cell receptor beta chains from a single sample sequenced in a study of control samples from healthy donors and cancer patients. Using immunoSEQ multiplex PCR, the repertoire was profiled, and TCRdb retains in-frame clones only, with some absent. Counted here are under 300,000 clones, roughly 80% occurring once; the ten biggest clones make up 10% to 15%. Input material: PBMCs. These receptors all come from a woman in her fifties or sixties with lung cancer.

Details on this clone: At one end, the junction sequence differs from germline, possibly due to a read error. The V and J genes are TRBV10-3 and TRBJ2-7; 10 bases line up with TRBD1. The CDR3 runs 16 residues. Germline V gives CDR1 ENHRY, CDR2 SYGVKD. CDR3 amino acids: CAIRDPRGQGPYEQYF. CDR3 in DNA: TGTGCCATCAGGGACCCCCGGGGACAGGGGCCCTACGAGCAATACTTC.

The genes are TRBV7-6 and TRBJ2-3; TRBD2 agrees at 10 bases. The V and J ends lost 3 bases and 2 bases, in that order; junction bases with no gene match: 2. Germline lookup yields CDR1 SGHVS and CDR2 FNYEAQ. The CDR3 consists of 15 residues. In DNA form, the CDR3 reads TGTGCCAGCAGCTTTAGCGGGGGGAACACAGATACGCAGTATTTT. It yields the protein CASSFSGGNTDTQYF. Full variable domain (remainder filled in from reference TRBV7-6 and TRBJ2-3): GAGVSQSPRYKVTKRGQDVALRCDPISGHVSLYWYRQALGQGPEFLTYFNYEAQQDKSGLPNDRFSAERPEGSISTLTIQRTEQRDSAMYRCASSFSGGNTDTQYFGPGTRLTVL.

This clone was picked up one time. The chain joins TRBV13 to TRBJ1-1; TRBD1 agrees at 7 bases. CDR3 size: 16 residues. Germline V gene data show CDR1 as PRHDT and CDR2 as FYEKMQ (reference sequence). V dropped 5 bases and J dropped 2; count of bases not matched to a gene: 11. The CDR3 spells CASSPLRQGVNTEAFF. In DNA, the CDR3 is TGTGCCAGCAGCCCCCTAAGGCAGGGGGTAAACACTGAAGCTTTCTTT.

The chain is built from TRBV7-9 and TRBJ1-2, with D hard to call. This CDR3 comprises 15 residues. V lost 1 base to trimming and J lost 4 bases, with 13 bases between them. CDR1 SEHNR and CDR2 FQNEAQ come from the germline V gene (reference sequence). The CDR3 here is CASSLGRTGSYGYTF. CDR3 DNA: TGTGCCAGCAGCTTAGGACGGACGGGTAGCTATGGCTACACCTTC.

The rearrangement links TRBV5-1 to TRBJ1-2; 9 positions agree with TRBD1. The CDR3 extends over 15 amino acids. The germline gives CDR1 SGHRS, CDR2 YFSETQ. V was clipped by 5 bases and J by 6 bases; unmatched bases: 11. CDR3 region: CASRALTGGEDGYTF. As DNA, the CDR3 is TGCGCCAGCAGAGCACTGACAGGGGGAGAGGATGGCTACACCTTC.

The rearrangement joins TRBV19 to TRBJ1-2; 7 positions match TRBD1. The CDR3 sequence is 16 residues long. J lost 2 bases, V lost 8 bases, and 14 bases had no gene match. Per germline, CDR1 LNHDA and CDR2 SQIVND (reference sequence). The CDR3 DNA reads as TGTGCCAGTGGGACAGCCACCCTTCAGCCAAACTATGGCTACACCTTC. It is translated as CASGTATLQPNYGYTF.

This rearrangement joins TRBV2 to TRBJ1-1, with a tentative D call TRBD1 (5 bases). There are 13 residues in the CDR3. V was pared by 5 bases and J by 0 bases, with 7 bases between. Germline V CDR1 and CDR2: SNHLY, FYNNEI. The CDR3 loop reads CASSQDMNTEAFF. The DNA for the CDR3 is TGTGCCAGCAGTCAGGACATGAACACTGAAGCTTTCTTT.

The J gene is TRBJ1-5, the V gene TRBV27; weak D call: TRBD1 (6 bases). This CDR3 spans 14 amino acids. The V gene lost 8 bases and the J gene lost 5 bases, with 16 bases spanning the gap. The germline V gene encodes CDR1 MNHEY and CDR2 SMNVEV (reference sequence). CDR3 nucleotides: TGTGCCAGCGGGGTGGGGGGGCCGTATCAGCCCCAGCATTTT. Translated, it gives CASGVGGPYQPQHF.

This clone appeared once. This sequence joins TRBV6-5 and TRBJ2-7; possibly TRBD1 for D (7 bases). CDR1 is MNHEY, CDR2 SVGAGI, per germline. V lost 4 bases, J lost 6 bases, and 13 bases lay in between. The length of the CDR3 is 13 residues. The CDR3 DNA is TGTGCCAGCAGTTCCCCCCAGGGGGGCGAGCAGTACTTC. Translating gives CASSSPQGGEQYF.

V is TRBV5-1 and J is TRBJ1-1; TRBD1 might be the D (5 bases). Looked up from germline, CDR1 is SGHRS and CDR2 is YFSETQ. The CDR3 contains 15 residues. Trimming pared 2 bases from V and 5 bases from J, leaving 16 bases between. The CDR3 loop reads CASSFFGAAGTEAFF. The CDR3 DNA follows: TGCGCCAGCAGCTTTTTTGGGGCGGCGGGGACTGAAGCTTTCTTT.

The chain carries TRBV24-1 and TRBJ1-5; 9 bases match TRBD1. The J segment lost 4 bases and the V segment lost 4 bases, leaving 7 bases of the junction unmatched. This CDR3 has 16 residues. Germline loops: CDR1 KGHDR, CDR2 SFDVKD. CDR3 residues: CATSDPTGGSNQPQHF. CDR3 sequence (DNA): TGTGCCACCAGTGACCCCACAGGGGGCTCTAATCAGCCCCAGCATTTT.

The table lists this clone with a count of one. At one end, the junction sequence differs from germline, possibly due to a read error. This chain links TRBV4-1 with TRBJ1-3; D is unclear. The CDR3 loop spans 13 amino acids. CDR1 and CDR2 (germline): MGHRA, YSYEKL. CDR3 nucleotides: TGCGCCAGCAGCCAGCAGTCTGGTAACACCATATATTTT. It encodes CASSQQSGNTIYF.

V and J are TRBV20-1 and TRBJ2-1, with D perhaps assigned TRBD1 or TRBD2 (7 bases each). CDR1 DFQATT and CDR2 SNEGSKA come from the germline V gene (reference sequence). CDR3 length: 15 residues. V lost 3 bases and J 8 bases, leaving 20 bases between the germline ends. The CDR3 region is CSASPPQGGPYEQFF. CDR3 coding DNA: TGCAGTGCTAGTCCCCCCCAGGGGGGGCCATATGAGCAGTTCTTC.

V and J are TRBV7-9 and TRBJ2-3, with D possibly being TRBD1 (5 bases). V was cut by 4 bases and J by 4 bases, with 15 bases left in between. Germline CDR1 reads SEHNR; CDR2 reads FQNEAQ (reference sequence). This CDR3 is built from 15 residues. The CDR3 DNA sequence: TGTGCCAGCAGCTATACAGGTTTAGGCTCAGATACGCAGTATTTT. This encodes CASSYTGLGSDTQYF.